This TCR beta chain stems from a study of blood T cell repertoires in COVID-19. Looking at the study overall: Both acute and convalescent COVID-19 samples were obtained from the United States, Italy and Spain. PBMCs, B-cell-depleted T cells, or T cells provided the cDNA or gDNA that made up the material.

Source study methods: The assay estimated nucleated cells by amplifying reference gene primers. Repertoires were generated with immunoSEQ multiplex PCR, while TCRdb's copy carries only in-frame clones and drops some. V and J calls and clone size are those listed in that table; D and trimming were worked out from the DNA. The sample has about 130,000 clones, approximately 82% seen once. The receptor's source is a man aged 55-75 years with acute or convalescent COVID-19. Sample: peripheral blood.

The CDR3 region is CASSSTGGNAGNTIYF. For the CDR3, the DNA is TGCGCCAGCAGCTCAACAGGGGGCAACGCTGGAAACACCATATATTTT. V usage is TRBV5-1 and J usage is TRBJ1-3; 9 nucleotides align to TRBD1. Germline CDR1 reads SGHRS; CDR2 reads YFSETQ. CDR3 length: 16 amino acids. V lost 3 bases to trimming and J lost 2 bases; unmatched junction nucleotides: 6.